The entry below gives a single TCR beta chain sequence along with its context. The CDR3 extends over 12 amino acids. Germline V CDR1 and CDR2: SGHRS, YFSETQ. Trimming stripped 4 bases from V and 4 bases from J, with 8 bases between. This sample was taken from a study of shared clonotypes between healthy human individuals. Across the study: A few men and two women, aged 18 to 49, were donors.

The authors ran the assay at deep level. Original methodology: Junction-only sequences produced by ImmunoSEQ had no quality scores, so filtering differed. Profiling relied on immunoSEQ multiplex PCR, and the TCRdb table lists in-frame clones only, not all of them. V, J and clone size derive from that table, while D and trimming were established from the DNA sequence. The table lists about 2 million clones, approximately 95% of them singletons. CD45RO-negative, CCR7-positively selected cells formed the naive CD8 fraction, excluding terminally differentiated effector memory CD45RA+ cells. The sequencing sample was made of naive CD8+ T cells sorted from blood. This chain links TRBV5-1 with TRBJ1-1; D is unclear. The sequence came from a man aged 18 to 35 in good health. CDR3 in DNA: TGCGCCAGCAGCGGGGTTGGCACTGAAGCTTTCTTT. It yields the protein CASSGVGTEAFF.